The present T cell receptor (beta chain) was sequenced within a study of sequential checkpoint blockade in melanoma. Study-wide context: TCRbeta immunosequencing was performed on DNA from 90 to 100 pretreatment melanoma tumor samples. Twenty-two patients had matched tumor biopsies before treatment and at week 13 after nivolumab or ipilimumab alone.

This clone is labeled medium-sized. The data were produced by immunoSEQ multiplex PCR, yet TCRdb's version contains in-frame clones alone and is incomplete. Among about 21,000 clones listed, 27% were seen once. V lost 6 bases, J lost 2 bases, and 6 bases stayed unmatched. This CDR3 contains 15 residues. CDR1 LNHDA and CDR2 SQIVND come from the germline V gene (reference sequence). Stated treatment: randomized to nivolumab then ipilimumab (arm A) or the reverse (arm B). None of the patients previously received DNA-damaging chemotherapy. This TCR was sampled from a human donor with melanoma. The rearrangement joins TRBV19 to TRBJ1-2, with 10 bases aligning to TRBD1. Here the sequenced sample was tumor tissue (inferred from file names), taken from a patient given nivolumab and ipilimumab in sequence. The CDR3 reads CASRPGQGGNYGYTF. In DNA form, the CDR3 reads TGTGCCAGTAGGCCCGGACAGGGGGGCAACTATGGCTACACCTTC. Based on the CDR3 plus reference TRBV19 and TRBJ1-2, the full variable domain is DGGITQSPKYLFRKEGQNVTLSCEQNLNHDAMYWYRQDPGQGLRLIYYSQIVNDFQKGDIAEGYSVSREKKESFPLTVTSAQKNPTAFYLCASRPGQGGNYGYTFGSGTRLTVV.